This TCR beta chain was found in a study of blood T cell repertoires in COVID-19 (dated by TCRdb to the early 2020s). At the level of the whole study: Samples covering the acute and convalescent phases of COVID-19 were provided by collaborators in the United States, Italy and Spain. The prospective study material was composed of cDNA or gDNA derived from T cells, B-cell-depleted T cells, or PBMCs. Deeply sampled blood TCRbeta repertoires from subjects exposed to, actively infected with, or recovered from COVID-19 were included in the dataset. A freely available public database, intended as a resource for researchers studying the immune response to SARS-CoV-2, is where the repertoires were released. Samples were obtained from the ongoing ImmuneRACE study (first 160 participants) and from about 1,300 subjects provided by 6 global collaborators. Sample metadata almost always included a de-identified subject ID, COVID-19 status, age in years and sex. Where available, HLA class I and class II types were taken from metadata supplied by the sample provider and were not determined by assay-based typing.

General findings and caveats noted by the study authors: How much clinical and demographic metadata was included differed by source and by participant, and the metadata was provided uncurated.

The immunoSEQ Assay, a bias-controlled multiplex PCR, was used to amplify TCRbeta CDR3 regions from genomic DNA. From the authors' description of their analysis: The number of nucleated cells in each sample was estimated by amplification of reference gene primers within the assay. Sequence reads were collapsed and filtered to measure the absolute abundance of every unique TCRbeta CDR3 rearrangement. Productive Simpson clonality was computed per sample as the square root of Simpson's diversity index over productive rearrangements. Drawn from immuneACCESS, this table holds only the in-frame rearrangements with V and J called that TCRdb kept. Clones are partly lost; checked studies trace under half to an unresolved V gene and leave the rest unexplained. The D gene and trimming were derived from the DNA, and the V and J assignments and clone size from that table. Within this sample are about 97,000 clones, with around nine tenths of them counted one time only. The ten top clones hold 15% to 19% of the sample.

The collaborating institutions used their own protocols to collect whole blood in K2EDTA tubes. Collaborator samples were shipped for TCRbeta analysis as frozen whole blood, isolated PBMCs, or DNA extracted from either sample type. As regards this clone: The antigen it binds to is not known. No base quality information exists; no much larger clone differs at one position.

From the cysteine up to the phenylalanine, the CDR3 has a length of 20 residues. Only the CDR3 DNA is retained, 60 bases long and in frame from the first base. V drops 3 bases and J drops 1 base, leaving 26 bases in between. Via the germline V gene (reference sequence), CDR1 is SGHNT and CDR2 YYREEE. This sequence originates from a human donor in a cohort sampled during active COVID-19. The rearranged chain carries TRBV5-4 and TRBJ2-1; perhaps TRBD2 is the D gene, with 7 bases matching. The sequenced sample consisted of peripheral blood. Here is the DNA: TGTGCCAGCAGCTCTCAGGGGACCTCTGGAGGCGGGAGATCCTACAATGAGCAGTTCTTC. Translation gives CASSSQGTSGGGRSYNEQFF.